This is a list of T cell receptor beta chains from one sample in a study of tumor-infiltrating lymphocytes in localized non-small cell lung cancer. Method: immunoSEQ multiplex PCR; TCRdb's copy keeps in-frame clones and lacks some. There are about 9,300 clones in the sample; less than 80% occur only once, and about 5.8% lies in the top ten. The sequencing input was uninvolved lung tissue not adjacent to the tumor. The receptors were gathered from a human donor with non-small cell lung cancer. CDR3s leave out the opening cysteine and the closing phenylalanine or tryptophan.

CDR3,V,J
ASSIPNGISRF,TRBV19,TRBJ2-1
AWRIGLNTEAF,TRBV30,TRBJ1-1
ASSFGQGNEQY,TRBV13,TRBJ2-7
ASSRTSPWEQF,TRBV7-9,TRBJ2-1
ASSTEAGPNTGELF,TRBV9,TRBJ2-2
ASTHPTSYEQY,TRBV28,TRBJ2-7
ASSFGVTPSGEQY,TRBV27,TRBJ2-7
SVEGSSAGRDEQY,TRBV29-1,TRBJ2-7
ASSVVEEDTQY,TRBV9,TRBJ2-3
ASSLDTRTDTQY,TRBV5-4,TRBJ2-3
ASSLSYNQPQH,TRBV27,TRBJ1-5
ASSLPRQEAF,TRBV28,TRBJ1-1
ASRQFTGGAGGYT,TRBV28,TRBJ1-2
ASSVGASGSETQY,TRBV9,TRBJ2-5
ASRDRQGLNTEAF,TRBV6-1,TRBJ1-1
ASSYSRVGEQY,TRBV6-5,TRBJ2-7
ASNPGQGALMNTEAF,TRBV6-4,TRBJ1-1
AWSLRGETYT,TRBV30,TRBJ1-2
ASSSRDLLRDEKLF,TRBV5-1,TRBJ1-4
ASSWGYTSETQY,TRBV11-1,TRBJ2-5
AIREQGGSEN,TRBV10-3,TRBJ2-7
ASRIGGSQETQY,TRBV7-9,TRBJ2-5
ASSSDRGPQY,TRBV7-2,TRBJ2-5
ASSSLAGGSAEQY,TRBV7-2,TRBJ2-7
ASSRGVSLFYGYT,TRBV7-8,TRBJ1-2
ASSYKNTIY,TRBV6-5,TRBJ1-3
AIGTGGGTDTQY,TRBV10-3,TRBJ2-3
SVDTRSGANVLT,TRBV29-1,TRBJ2-6
ASSQKQDVSDTQY,TRBV4-2,TRBJ2-3
ASSFLENYGYT,TRBV7-9,TRBJ1-2
ASINGPSTDTQY,TRBV2,TRBJ2-3
ASSWGAQAGGPSDTQY,TRBV5-1,TRBJ2-3
ASSEYIGVETQY,TRBV25-1,TRBJ2-5
ASSPETGDLYGYT,TRBV5-1,TRBJ1-2
ASRLAFSYNEQF,TRBV6-5,TRBJ2-1
ASRVSGRFYEQF,TRBV27,TRBJ2-1
ASSENRRRD,TRBV6-6,TRBJ2-7
ASSLGSGSSGYT,TRBV28,TRBJ1-2
ASSQDGTELNEKLF,TRBV4-2,TRBJ1-4
ASSQDSRYGYT,TRBV4-1,TRBJ1-2
ASSQGAQGDTQY,TRBV4-3,TRBJ2-3
ASSLGAGGGFYQPQH,TRBV7-8,TRBJ1-5
ASSTRRTPLPKLF,TRBV28,TRBJ2-2
ASSLYGTTNEKLF,TRBV5-1,TRBJ1-4
ASSPGDMNTEAF,TRBV5-1,TRBJ1-1
ASSLSRDRSLGPFYEQY,TRBV14,TRBJ2-7
ASSDGSGGTGELF,TRBV9,TRBJ2-2
ASSQTGGNTIY,TRBV7-9,TRBJ1-3
ASSLDLGRRVPEQY,TRBV11-2,TRBJ2-7
ASSTTGATGINEQF,TRBV19,TRBJ2-1
AWSPTGVDEKLF,TRBV30,TRBJ1-4
AISDPINQPQH,TRBV28,TRBJ1-5
ASSQGGQKYNEQF,TRBV4-3,TRBJ2-1
SQRGEGSNEQF,TRBV30,TRBJ2-1
ASSRGTGGTTEAF,TRBV6-5,TRBJ1-1